Listed here are 28 T cell receptor beta chains from one sample, sequenced in a study of blood T cell repertoires in COVID-19. Assay used: immunoSEQ multiplex PCR; TCRdb lists only in-frame clones, some missing. In the table there are about 400,000 clones, 88% of which are singletons. Sequenced material: PBMCs or T cells enriched from blood (not recorded which). All receptors derive from a woman aged 40 to 55 with acute COVID-19.

The chain uses TRBV10-3 and TRBJ1-2; 7 bases align to TRBD1. Germline V lookup: CDR1 ENHRY, CDR2 SYGVKD. The V segment lost 6 bases and the J segment 5 bases; nucleotides outside the gene matches: 9. The CDR3 contains 14 residues. CDR3 bases: TGTGCCATCAGCCTAGCCGGACAGGAATATGGCTACACCTTC. Amino acid sequence: CAISLAGQEYGYTF.

The chain couples TRBV6-5 to TRBJ1-4, with TRBD1 matching over 7 bases. Germline assignment: CDR1 MNHEY and CDR2 SVGAGI. J was trimmed by 7 bases and V by 6 bases; bases with no gene match: 11. This CDR3 has 15 residues. The CDR3 is CASRKRRQGSEKLFF. The CDR3 DNA follows: TGTGCCAGCAGGAAAAGGCGACAGGGCTCTGAAAAACTGTTTTTT.

This clone has just a few counts. V usage is TRBV27 and J usage is TRBJ1-5; weak D call: TRBD1 (5 bases). Between the trimmed V and J ends, which lost 0 bases and 4 bases, there was a span of 7 bases. Germline CDR1 and CDR2: MNHEY and SMNVEV (reference sequence). The CDR3 is made up of 14 amino acids. For the CDR3, the DNA is TGTGCCAGCAGTTTATCGGACACTAATCAGCCCCAGCATTTT. It encodes CASSLSDTNQPQHF.

This chain links TRBV19 with TRBJ1-5; TRBD1 aligns across 9 bases. In germline, CDR1 is LNHDA, CDR2 SQIVND (reference sequence). V was pared by 5 bases and J by 7 bases, with 12 bases of the junction left unmatched. This CDR3 comprises 16 residues. The CDR3 nucleotides read TGTGCCAGTAGTCAGCCGGGACAGGGTGTCGTCCAGCCCCAGCATTTT. Encoded protein: CASSQPGQGVVQPQHF.

This sequence joins TRBV24-1 and TRBJ2-5, with 7 bases identical to TRBD2. The V segment lost 3 bases and the J segment 5 bases; nucleotides outside the gene matches: 11. The germline CDR1 and CDR2 sequences are KGHDR and SFDVKD. The CDR3 loop spans 16 amino acids. This CDR3 reads CATSDTRPGGAETQYF. CDR3 nucleotides: TGTGCCACCAGTGATACTCGCCCGGGGGGTGCGGAGACCCAGTACTTC.

This sequence joins TRBV4-1 and TRBJ2-7; TRBD1 aligns across 12 bases. With V trimmed by 0 bases and J by 4 bases, 4 bases remained unmatched. The CDR3 runs 16 residues. The germline CDR1 and CDR2 sequences are MGHRA and YSYEKL. CDR3 sequence: CASSQDWGQGAYEQYF. The CDR3 nucleotides read TGCGCCAGCAGCCAAGATTGGGGACAGGGGGCTTACGAGCAGTACTTC.

J is TRBJ1-6 and V is TRBV3-1 (or the pseudogene TRBV3-2); D unresolved. The germline V gene encodes CDR1 LGHDT and CDR2 YNNKEL (reference sequence). With 4 bases removed from V and 0 bases from J, the gap between germline ends came to 16 bases. The CDR3 covers 18 residues. The CDR3 bases are TGTGCCAGCAGCCGAACGCTCCCAGGTTCCTCCTATAATTCACCCCTCCACTTT. It specifies CASSRTLPGSSYNSPLHF.

This chain uses TRBV6-2 or TRBV6-3 with TRBJ1-2; TRBD1 matches at 9 bases. The germline V gene encodes CDR1 MNHEY and CDR2 SVGEGT. V shed 6 bases, J shed 1 base, and the junction held 15 bases outside the gene matches. The CDR3 is made up of 18 amino acids. CDR3 protein: CASSRSSTTGGINYGYTF. The DNA for the CDR3 is TGTGCCAGCAGCCGAAGTTCAACGACAGGGGGAATTAACTATGGCTACACCTTC.

The rearrangement uses TRBV15 and TRBJ1-3; the D is unclear. V gave up 1 base and J gave up 0 bases, with 13 bases separating them. Germline assignment: CDR1 LNHNV and CDR2 YYDKDF (reference sequence). CDR3 size: 17 residues. CDR3 bases: TGTGCCACCAGCAGAGGGTACGGGGTCAGCTCTGGAAACACCATATATTTT. This translates into CATSRGYGVSSGNTIYF.

The DNA for the CDR3 is TGTGCCAGCAGACGACACAGCAACAATCAGCCCCAGCATTTT. Protein: CASRRHSNNQPQHF. The chain couples TRBV27 to TRBJ1-5; D is undetermined. Trimming removed 6 bases from V and 3 bases from J, with 12 bases in between. Germline V gives CDR1 MNHEY, CDR2 SMNVEV (reference sequence). This CDR3 has 14 amino acids.

The genes are TRBV7-2 and TRBJ1-5, with D perhaps TRBD1 (5 bases). The CDR3 is 14 amino acids. CDR1 is SGHTA, CDR2 FQGNSA, per germline. Trimming stripped 5 bases from V and 3 bases from J, with 11 bases between. The CDR3 DNA reads as TGTGCCAGCAGCCAAGACAGACTCAATCAGCCCCAGCATTTT. It yields the protein CASSQDRLNQPQHF.

This chain links TRBV11-2 with TRBJ2-5; 8 bases align to TRBD1. After removal of 5 bases from V and 3 bases from J, the junction contained 2 bases not matched to a gene. The CDR3 runs 13 residues. The germline V gene encodes CDR1 SGHAT and CDR2 FQNNGV. DNA for the CDR3: TGTGCCAGCAGCCCGGACAGGGAAGAGACCCAGTACTTC. It encodes CASSPDREETQYF.

Concerning this clone itself: The sample has other DNA sequences that encode this CDR3 too. The chain has TRBV7-9 and TRBJ1-2, with 10 positions matching TRBD1. V dropped 0 bases and J dropped 2; count of bases not matched to a gene: 0. This CDR3 has 15 residues. Germline V gives CDR1 SEHNR, CDR2 FQNEAQ (reference sequence). The CDR3, as DNA: TGTGCCAGCAGCTTAGCGGGACAGGGGAACTATGGCTACACCTTC. The encoded protein is CASSLAGQGNYGYTF.

The rearrangement links TRBV6-5 to TRBJ1-2; maybe TRBD1 (5 bases). This CDR3 is built from 13 residues. V was cut by 11 bases and J by 5 bases, with 18 bases left in between. Germline CDR1 and CDR2: MNHEY and SVGAGI. CDR3 sequence: CASERGARYGYTF. CDR3 nucleotide sequence: TGTGCCTCCGAACGTGGGGCACGGTATGGCTACACCTTC.

In DNA, the CDR3 is TGTGCCACCAGGACCGGGACAGGGATGGGTGAGCAGTTCTTC. It translates to CATRTGTGMGEQFF. The chain employs TRBV24-1 and TRBJ2-1; TRBD1 matches at 9 bases. Per the germline V gene, CDR1 is KGHDR and CDR2 is SFDVKD. Trimming at V came to 7 bases and at J to 9 bases, leaving 9 bases not matched to a gene. The CDR3 contains 14 residues.

Here the CDR3 reads CASSPPPGLTYEQYF. The CDR3 coding sequence is TGTGCCAGCTCACCACCCCCGGGACTCACCTACGAGCAGTACTTC. The V gene is TRBV18, the J gene TRBJ2-7; the D gene is possibly TRBD2 (6 bases). Trimming stripped 0 bases from V and 2 bases from J, with 11 bases between. The CDR3 consists of 15 residues. Germline CDR1 is KGHSH and CDR2 is LQKENI. The full variable domain, with the rest looked up from reference TRBV18 and TRBJ2-7, is NAGVMQNPRHLVRRRGQEARLRCSPMKGHSHVYWYRQLPEEGLKFMVYLQKENIIDESGMPKERFSAEFPKEGPSILRIQQVVRGDSAAYFCASSPPPGLTYEQYFGPGTRLTVT.

This chain connects TRBV3-1 (or the pseudogene TRBV3-2) to TRBJ2-5, with D possibly being TRBD1 (6 bases). The CDR3 loop spans 16 amino acids. The V gene's germline CDR1 is LGHDT and CDR2 YNNKEL (reference sequence). V lost 2 bases and J 3 bases, leaving 16 bases between the germline ends. The CDR3 nucleotides read TGTGCCAGCAGCCAACTAGGATGGGGGCCAGAAGAGACCCAGTACTTC. As protein: CASSQLGWGPEETQYF.

The chain has TRBV5-4 and TRBJ2-2; 12 bases align to TRBD1. The germline CDR1 and CDR2 sequences are SGHNT and YYREEE (reference sequence). The CDR3 contains 16 residues. V shed 2 bases, J shed 3 bases, and the junction held 2 bases outside the gene matches. CDR3 sequence: CASSFGTGGYTGELFF. The DNA for the CDR3 is TGTGCCAGCAGCTTTGGGACAGGGGGCTACACCGGGGAGCTGTTTTTT.

DNA for the CDR3: TGTGCCAGCAGTTACGCGGGGAGGGAGACCCAGTACTTC. It translates to CASSYAGRETQYF. J is TRBJ2-5 and V is TRBV6-5; D may be TRBD2 (6 bases). Germline V CDR1 and CDR2: MNHEY, SVGAGI. Between the trimmed V and J ends, which lost 2 bases and 5 bases, there was a span of 9 bases. CDR3 size: 13 residues.

This rearrangement joins TRBV18 to TRBJ1-2, with 10 bases lining up with TRBD1. J gave up 3 bases and V 3 bases, and 4 bases lay outside the gene matches. The CDR3 contains 15 residues. Per the germline V gene, CDR1 is KGHSH and CDR2 is LQKENI. The CDR3, as DNA: TGTGCCAGCTCACCCCGGACAGGGGGAGACTATGGCTACACCTTC. It specifies CASSPRTGGDYGYTF.

J is TRBJ1-2 and V is TRBV24-1; no firm D call. The CDR3 has 13 residues. Germline assignment: CDR1 KGHDR and CDR2 SFDVKD. Trimming removed 3 bases from V and 7 bases from J, with 11 bases in between. In nucleotides, the CDR3 is TGTGCCACCAGTGATGAAGCCAGCGGTGGCTACACCTTC. This codes for CATSDEASGGYTF.

This clone showed up just once. The chain has TRBV4-1 and TRBJ1-5; D is possibly TRBD1 (6 bases). Trimming left V 1 base short and J 2 bases short, with 9 bases between. This CDR3 region has 15 residues. From germline, CDR1 is MGHRA and CDR2 YSYEKL. This CDR3 is CASSQGWTGNQPQHF. CDR3 DNA sequence: TGCGCCAGCAGCCAAGGATGGACAGGCAATCAGCCCCAGCATTTT.

This clone was recorded only once. The chain employs TRBV20-1 and TRBJ2-1; 9 positions agree with TRBD1. This CDR3 comprises 14 residues. V shed 3 bases and J 4 bases; nucleotides not matched to a gene: 4. Germline CDR1 reads DFQATT; CDR2 reads SNEGSKA (reference sequence). CDR3 sequence reads: CSASTGGNYNEQFF. The CDR3 DNA follows: TGCAGTGCTAGTACAGGGGGCAATTACAATGAGCAGTTCTTC.

This clone was recorded only once. The rearrangement uses TRBV5-4 and TRBJ1-2; unclear D gene. Germline loops: CDR1 SGHNT, CDR2 YYREEE (reference sequence). The CDR3 sequence is 13 residues long. V was shortened by 7 bases and J by 3 bases, with 13 bases between the two germline ends. CDR3 protein: CASGPPGDYGYTF. The CDR3 DNA follows: TGTGCCAGCGGACCCCCCGGGGACTATGGCTACACCTTC.

The genes are TRBV2 and TRBJ2-1, with D possibly TRBD2 on 6 matching bases. V was cut by 4 bases and J by 3 bases, with 13 bases left in between. The length of the CDR3 is 15 residues. Germline loops: CDR1 SNHLY, CDR2 FYNNEI. The CDR3 DNA is TGTGCCAGCAGTGCGATAGCGGAAAACTACAATGAGCAGTTCTTC. Protein: CASSAIAENYNEQFF.

The V call is TRBV6-1, the J call TRBJ1-5, with D possibly matching TRBD1 (5 bases). Germline CDR1 reads MNHNS; CDR2 reads SASEGT. V lost 3 bases and J 6 bases, leaving 15 bases between the germline ends. The CDR3 totals 15 residues. This CDR3 is CASSEPSGYVQPQHF. The CDR3 DNA is TGTGCCAGCAGTGAGCCCTCAGGGTATGTTCAGCCCCAGCATTTT.

The V and J genes are TRBV9 and TRBJ1-1; D is unresolved. Germline loops: CDR1 SGDLS, CDR2 YYNGEE. V lost 4 bases, J lost 1 base, and 14 bases lay in between. This CDR3 has 15 amino acids. The DNA of the CDR3 is TGTGCCAGCAGCCCCTTTGGGCGGGCGAACACTGAAGCTTTCTTT. It encodes CASSPFGRANTEAFF.

The rearrangement uses TRBV3-1 (or the pseudogene TRBV3-2) and TRBJ2-7, with 12 bases fitting TRBD2. CDR3 length: 15 amino acids. V shed 5 bases and J 6 bases; nucleotides not matched to a gene: 8. Germline assignment: CDR1 LGHDT and CDR2 YNNKEL (reference sequence). CDR3 bases: TGTGCCAGCAGCTCCCGGACTAGCGGGGCTCTCGAGCAGTACTTC. Protein sequence: CASSSRTSGALEQYF.